The 27 T cell receptor beta chains given below trace back to one sample, sequenced in a study of vaccination and CD4 T cells after COVID-19 (dated by TCRdb to between 2022 and 2023). Per the publication, the treatment or condition label means: approximately nine-day PBMC culture with coronavirus spike peptide pools or control peptides (ViraFEST assay). These TCRs are of unknown antigen specificity. Libraries came from PCR. Sequencer: Illumina iSeq 100. At the Johns Hopkins FTIC core, DNA from the cultured CD4+ T cells underwent TCR sequencing with the Oncomine TCR Beta short-read assay. TCRdb itself trimmed the public reads at Q25 with fastp, ran MiXCR and retained productive beta chains. Entries are consolidated by CDR3 protein sequence, retaining the most common genes and DNA. This sample comprises about 12,000 distinct CDR3 sequences, about 61% of them detected only once. The ten largest clonotypes hold roughly 11% of the sample.

The sequencing sample was made of CD4+ T cells from blood, cultured in vitro. The receptors originated from a human donor who had recovered from COVID-19.

The chain carries TRBV7-2 and TRBJ2-2; 10 positions agree with TRBD2. Trimming took 5 bases from V and 2 from J; bases not matched to a gene: 14. Germline CDR1 and CDR2: SGHTA and FQGNSA. The CDR3 has 19 amino acids. The CDR3 DNA sequence: TGTGCCAGCAGCCCCCGTACTAGCGGGGCGAAAATAAACACCGGGGAGCTGTTTTTT. It encodes CASSPRTSGAKINTGELFF.

The chain recombines TRBV25-1 with TRBJ2-2; D may match TRBD1 or TRBD2 (5 bases each). V was shortened by 8 bases and J by 5 bases, with 15 bases between the two germline ends. This CDR3 contains 14 residues. From germline, CDR1 is MGHDK and CDR2 SYGVNS. The CDR3: CASSPGLWTGELFF. CDR3 DNA sequence: TGTGCCAGCTCTCCGGGGCTCTGGACCGGGGAGCTGTTTTTT.

This clonotype was detected only a few times. V and J are TRBV7-9 and TRBJ2-7, with a tentative D call TRBD1 (5 bases). In germline, CDR1 is SEHNR, CDR2 FQNEAQ (reference sequence). The CDR3 runs to 14 residues. V dropped 1 base and J dropped 6 bases, with 13 bases sitting between them. The CDR3 coding sequence is TGTGCCAGCAGCTTAGATGTAGGGGCAGGCGAGCAGTACTTC. Translated, it gives CASSLDVGAGEQYF. Based on the CDR3 plus reference TRBV7-9 and TRBJ2-7, the full variable domain is DTGVSQNPRHKITKRGQNVTFRCDPISEHNRLYWYRQTLGQGPEFLTYFQNEAQLEKSRLLSDRFSAERPKGSFSTLEIQRTEQGDSAMYLCASSLDVGAGEQYFGPGTRLTVT.

V gene TRBV7-9 combines with J gene TRBJ1-2, with 7 positions matching TRBD1. Looked up from germline, CDR1 is SEHNR and CDR2 is FQNEAQ (reference sequence). The length of the CDR3 is 15 residues. The junction had 8 bases not matched to a gene; V was cut back by 5 bases and J by 2 bases. The CDR3 nucleotides read TGTGCCAGCAGCCCCCGGACAGGAGCAAACTATGGCTACACCTTC. The encoded protein is CASSPRTGANYGYTF.

The sample holds a few counts of this clonotype. One junction end does not reproduce the germline sequence, and a read error may be involved. This rearrangement joins TRBV7-6 to TRBJ2-7; D perhaps matches TRBD1 (7 bases). Per germline, CDR1 SGHVS and CDR2 FNYEAQ. The CDR3 has 15 amino acids. This CDR3 reads CASSLAGGSSYEQYF. DNA of the CDR3: TGTGCCAGCAGCCTAGCAGGGGGGAGCTCCTACGAGCAGTACTTC.

The gene calls are TRBV19 and TRBJ1-1; D gene uncertain. V lost 7 bases, J lost 4 bases, and 13 bases lay in between. This CDR3 comprises 13 residues. In germline, CDR1 is LNHDA, CDR2 SQIVND (reference sequence). CDR3: CASIHSLGTEAFF. Here the CDR3 DNA reads TGTGCCAGTATACACTCCTTGGGCACTGAAGCTTTCTTT.

The genes are TRBV6-1 and TRBJ2-1; weak D call: TRBD2 (5 bases). The CDR3 is 14 residues long. Germline V gives CDR1 MNHNS, CDR2 SASEGT. Deletions cut 6 bases from V and 4 bases from J, with 13 bases between. CDR3 loop: CASRSRQRYNEQFF. The CDR3 region has the DNA TGTGCCAGCAGATCCCGGCAGCGGTACAATGAGCAGTTCTTC.

V usage is TRBV7-3 and J usage is TRBJ1-1; D is perhaps TRBD1 (6 bases). CDR1 and CDR2 from the germline V gene are SGHTA and FQGTGA. There are 17 residues in the CDR3. The V gene lost 2 bases and the J gene lost 5 bases, with 21 bases spanning the gap. CDR3 region: CASSLLHSGGLRTEAFF. CDR3 nucleotides: TGTGCCAGCAGCTTACTTCACAGCGGGGGGCTACGGACTGAAGCTTTCTTT.

The rearrangement links TRBV7-9 to TRBJ2-7; the D gene is possibly TRBD1 (6 bases). Between the trimmed V and J ends, which lost 5 bases and 4 bases, there was a span of 18 bases. The CDR3 totals 15 residues. CDR1 is SEHNR and CDR2 is FQNEAQ in the germline V gene (reference sequence). CDR3 DNA sequence: TGTGCCAGCAGCGGGGGCCCCGGGAACCCTTACGAGCAGTACTTC. It specifies CASSGGPGNPYEQYF.

The rearrangement uses TRBV7-9 and TRBJ1-3; D call uncertain. Germline V CDR1 and CDR2: SEHNR, FQNEAQ (reference sequence). The V end was cut by 1 base, the J end by 3 bases, with 1 base between. The CDR3 spans 12 residues. The CDR3 region is CASSLVGNTIYF. The CDR3 nucleotides are TGTGCCAGCAGCTTAGTTGGAAACACCATATATTTT.

V usage is TRBV2 and J usage is TRBJ1-2; D perhaps matches TRBD1 (6 bases). This CDR3 has 13 amino acids. Germline CDR1 reads SNHLY; CDR2 reads FYNNEI. V lost 6 bases, J lost 4 bases, and 12 bases lay in between. The CDR3 DNA is TGTGCCAGCAGCCTGAACAGGGTCTATGGCTACACCTTC. It yields the protein CASSLNRVYGYTF.

CDR3 nucleotides: TGTGCCCGATCACGGGAGGGGACTGAAGCTTTCTTT. Its protein product is CARSREGTEAFF. This chain joins TRBV30 and TRBJ1-1; D is possibly TRBD1 (5 bases). Trimming removed 8 bases at V and 5 bases at J, with 15 bases between. The germline V gene has CDR1 GTSNPN and CDR2 SVGIG (reference sequence). This CDR3 is built from 12 residues.

This clonotype occurred a few times. The gene calls are TRBV11-2 and TRBJ2-3, with D possibly called TRBD1 or TRBD2 (5 bases each). The V end was cut by 3 bases, the J end by 10 bases, with 23 bases between. Germline loops: CDR1 SGHAT, CDR2 FQNNGV. This CDR3 contains 16 residues. CDR3 coding DNA: TGTGCCAGCAGCTTCTCCACGGACGGGACCAGGGTGTCGCAGTATTTT. Its protein is CASSFSTDGTRVSQYF.

The chain carries TRBV19 and TRBJ2-7; 10 bases line up with TRBD2. Germline CDR1 reads LNHDA; CDR2 reads SQIVND (reference sequence). V was pared by 7 bases and J by 5 bases, with 11 bases of the junction left unmatched. CDR3 length: 15 residues. The CDR3 loop reads CASMEAGGPIDEQYF. CDR3 sequence (DNA): TGTGCCAGTATGGAAGCGGGAGGGCCTATCGACGAGCAGTACTTC. The complete variable domain, with remaining parts taken from reference TRBV19 and TRBJ2-7, reads DGGITQSPKYLFRKEGQNVTLSCEQNLNHDAMYWYRQDPGQGLRLIYYSQIVNDFQKGDIAEGYSVSREKKESFPLTVTSAQKNPTAFYLCASMEAGGPIDEQYFGPGTRLTVT.

The chain is built from TRBV7-8 and TRBJ2-7; 10 positions match TRBD1. V lost 6 bases and J lost 6; bases outside the gene matches: 11. The CDR3 loop spans 15 amino acids. Germline V gives CDR1 SGHVS, CDR2 FQNEAQ. This chain's CDR3 is CASSWRDRGFLEQYF. CDR3 in DNA: TGTGCCAGCAGTTGGCGGGACAGGGGCTTTCTCGAGCAGTACTTC.

V and J are TRBV11-3 and TRBJ1-1; TRBD1 aligns across 9 bases. The V gene's germline CDR1 is SGHNT and CDR2 YENEEA. The CDR3 totals 17 residues. V gave up 5 bases and J gave up 3 bases; unmatched junction bases: 13. CDR3 protein: CASSPIGTGTGDTEAFF. The CDR3 DNA sequence: TGTGCCAGCAGCCCAATCGGGACAGGGACGGGCGACACTGAAGCTTTCTTT. Full variable domain (outside the CDR3, taken from reference TRBV11-3 and TRBJ1-1): EAGVVQSPRYKIIEKKQPVAFWCNPISGHNTLYWYLQNLGQGPELLIRYENEEAVDDSQLPKDRFSAERLKGVDSTLKIQPAELGDSAVYLCASSPIGTGTGDTEAFFGQGTRLTVV.

The J gene is TRBJ2-7, the V gene TRBV20-1, with D perhaps TRBD2 (6 bases). V lost 3 bases and J 4 bases, leaving 10 bases between the germline ends. CDR1 and CDR2 (germline): DFQATT, SNEGSKA (reference sequence). The CDR3 has 12 residues. CDR3 nucleotides: TGCAGTGCTAGGACTAGGTTTTACGAGCAGTACTTC. Protein: CSARTRFYEQYF.

The chain recombines TRBV12-3 or TRBV12-4 with TRBJ1-1, with TRBD1 matching 7 bases. The V and J ends lost 2 bases and 5 bases, in that order; junction bases with no gene match: 2. The CDR3 length is 13 residues. As DNA, the CDR3 is TGTGCCAGCAGTTTAACAGGGGTTACTGAAGCTTTCTTT. Protein product: CASSLTGVTEAFF.

The chain links TRBV3-1 to TRBJ1-5; possibly TRBD1 for D (5 bases). Germline V CDR1 and CDR2: LGHDT, YNNKEL (reference sequence). Deletions cut 4 bases from V and 5 bases from J, with 9 bases between. This CDR3 is 13 amino acids long. CDR3 loop: CASSRGADQPQHF. CDR3 coding DNA: TGTGCCAGCAGCCGCGGGGCCGATCAGCCCCAGCATTTT. The whole variable domain, filled in from reference TRBV3-1 and TRBJ1-5, reads DTAVSQTPKYLVTQMGNDKSIKCEQNLGHDTMYWYKQDSKKFLKIMFSYNNKELIINETVPNRFSPKSPDKAHLNLHINSLELGDSAVYFCASSRGADQPQHFGDGTRLSIL.

The J gene is TRBJ1-1, the V gene TRBV7-2; D gene ambiguous. Trimming shortened V by 5 bases and J by 1 base, and 8 bases separated the two germline ends. The CDR3 length is 13 residues. Germline CDR1 and CDR2: SGHTA and FQGNSA. CDR3 sequence reads: CASSPRRNTEAFF. DNA of the CDR3: TGTGCCAGCAGCCCTCGACGGAACACTGAAGCTTTCTTT.

The chain couples TRBV20-1 to TRBJ2-1; TRBD2 matches 10 bases. The V and J ends lost 4 bases and 7 bases, in that order; junction bases with no gene match: 7. Germline CDR1 and CDR2: DFQATT and SNEGSKA (reference sequence). CDR3 length: 14 residues. In DNA form, the CDR3 reads TGCAGTGCTAAAAGCGGGAGGGGATCGAATGAGCAGTTCTTC. Translation gives CSAKSGRGSNEQFF.

On this clonotype itself: The junction shows a germline mismatch at one end, possibly a read error. V is TRBV7-6 and J is TRBJ2-2; a weak D match, TRBD1 (5 bases). The CDR3 loop spans 15 amino acids. Germline CDR1 reads SGHVS; CDR2 reads FNYEAQ. The CDR3 bases are TGTGCTAGCAGGGCTAGTGTCGCGAACACCGGGGAGCTGTTTTTT. Protein: CASRASVANTGELFF. Filled out from reference TRBV7-6 and TRBJ2-2, the complete variable domain reads GAGVSQSPRYKVTKRGQDVALRCDPISGHVSLYWYRQALGQGPEFLTYFNYEAQQDKSGLPNDRFSAERPEGSISTLTIQRTEQRDSAMYRCASRASVANTGELFFGEGSRLTVL.

This clonotype was counted a few times. The rearrangement uses TRBV6-5 and TRBJ1-2; D might be TRBD1 (5 bases). Germline V CDR1 and CDR2: MNHEY, SVGAGI. The CDR3 has 13 amino acids. Trimming removed 0 bases from V and 7 bases from J, with 9 bases in between. The CDR3 sequence is CASSYSRGSGYTF. In DNA form, the CDR3 reads TGTGCCAGCAGTTACTCGAGGGGTAGTGGCTACACCTTC.

This chain uses TRBV20-1 with TRBJ2-7; D ambiguous. The germline CDR1 and CDR2 sequences are DFQATT and SNEGSKA (reference sequence). The CDR3 sequence is 14 residues long. Trimming left V 0 bases short and J 2 bases short, with 11 bases between. The CDR3 here is CSARDPVGAYEQYF. Written as DNA, the CDR3 is TGCAGTGCTAGAGATCCTGTTGGGGCCTACGAGCAGTACTTC.

The V and J genes are TRBV7-8 and TRBJ2-3; perhaps TRBD2 as D (5 bases). The CDR3 contains 14 residues. With 1 base removed from V and 0 bases from J, the gap between germline ends came to 5 bases. Germline values: CDR1 SGHVS, CDR2 FQNEAQ. The CDR3 spells CASSLERSTDTQYF. The CDR3 nucleotides read TGTGCCAGCAGCTTAGAGCGGAGCACAGATACGCAGTATTTT.

The chain recombines TRBV20-1 with TRBJ1-1; D is perhaps TRBD1 (5 bases). This CDR3 is built from 16 residues. Trimming pared 0 bases from V and 0 bases from J, leaving 14 bases between. Germline loops: CDR1 DFQATT, CDR2 SNEGSKA (reference sequence). Here the CDR3 DNA reads TGCAGTGCTAGAGATCCCCGGGGCCGAATGAACACTGAAGCTTTCTTT. This sequence encodes CSARDPRGRMNTEAFF.

The chain joins TRBV20-1 to TRBJ2-2; D not resolved. The V gene's germline CDR1 is DFQATT and CDR2 SNEGSKA (reference sequence). The ends were cut back, 6 bases at V and 1 base at J, with 12 bases in the middle. The CDR3 has 14 residues. This CDR3 is CSAPAGGNTGELFF. The CDR3 coding sequence is TGCAGTGCACCGGCCGGCGGGAACACCGGGGAGCTGTTTTTT.